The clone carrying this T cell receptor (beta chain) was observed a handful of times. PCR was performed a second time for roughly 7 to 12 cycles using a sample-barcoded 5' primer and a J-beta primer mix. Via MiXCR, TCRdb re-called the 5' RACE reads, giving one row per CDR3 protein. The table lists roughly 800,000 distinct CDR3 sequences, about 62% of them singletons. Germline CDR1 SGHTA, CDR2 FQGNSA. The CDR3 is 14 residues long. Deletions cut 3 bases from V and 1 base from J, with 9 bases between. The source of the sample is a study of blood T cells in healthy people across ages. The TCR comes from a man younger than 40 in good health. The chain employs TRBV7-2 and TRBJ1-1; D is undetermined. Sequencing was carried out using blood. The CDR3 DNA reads TGTGCCAGCAGCTTCTCGAGCGGGAACACTGAAGCTTTCTTT. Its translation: CASSFSSGNTEAFF.